Each of the 20 T cell receptor beta chains below was sequenced from the same sample in a study of breast tumors, draining lymph nodes, adjacent tissues. Samples came from axillary lymph nodes draining the breast cancer. TCRdb ran MiXCR on the multiplex PCR reads and lists one entry per CDR3 protein. The sample consists of about 230,000 distinct CDR3 sequences, roughly 32% of them appearing once. The sample taken for sequencing was axillary lymph node tissue. The receptors come from a female donor with breast cancer. Some clones in this sample may be carry-over from other donors' samples.

The V and J genes are TRBV19 and TRBJ2-4; 10 bases line up with TRBD1. CDR1 LNHDA and CDR2 SQIVND come from the germline V gene (reference sequence). The ends lost 11 bases at V and 0 bases at J; junction bases unmatched: 16. The CDR3 contains 18 residues. In DNA, the CDR3 is TGTGCCTGGAGTCATCCGGGACAGGGGCTCCTAGCCAAAAACATTCAGTACTTC. This encodes CAWSHPGQGLLAKNIQYF.

This clonotype has at least ten counts. V usage is TRBV29-1 and J usage is TRBJ2-3; TRBD2 might be the D (6 bases). Germline CDR1 and CDR2: SQVTM and ANQGSEA. Trimming shortened V by 4 bases and J by 2 bases, and 16 bases separated the two germline ends. This CDR3 region has 15 residues. The CDR3: CSVVYEGGTTDTQYF. Written as DNA, the CDR3 is TGCAGCGTTGTGTATGAGGGCGGGACCACAGATACGCAGTATTTT.

This clonotype was seen at least ten times. J is TRBJ1-1 and V is TRBV7-8, with TRBD1 identical over 7 bases. The germline V gene encodes CDR1 SGHVS and CDR2 FQNEAQ. The CDR3 sequence is 13 residues long. J lost 8 bases, V lost 4 bases, and 7 bases had no gene match. Written as DNA, the CDR3 is TGTGCCAGCAGCTCGAGGGGGCGGATCGAAGCTTTCTTT. Encoded protein: CASSSRGRIEAFF.

This clonotype showed up many times. This rearrangement joins TRBV30 to TRBJ2-2; 9 bases agree with TRBD2. J gave up 7 bases and V 1 base, and 4 bases lay outside the gene matches. In germline, CDR1 is GTSNPN, CDR2 SVGIG (reference sequence). This CDR3 has 14 residues. The CDR3 is CAWSEGLAGGELFF. CDR3 in DNA: TGTGCCTGGAGTGAGGGACTAGCAGGCGGGGAGCTGTTTTTT.

This clonotype was counted at least ten times. This chain uses TRBV16 with TRBJ2-7, with 9 bases lining up with TRBD1. After removal of 0 bases from V and 5 bases from J, the junction contained 8 bases not matched to a gene. The CDR3 totals 16 residues. Looked up from germline, CDR1 is KGHSY and CDR2 is FQNENV. The CDR3 loop reads CASSQSAGTGRDEQYF. In nucleotides, the CDR3 is TGTGCCAGCAGCCAATCGGCTGGGACAGGGCGTGACGAGCAGTACTTC. The whole variable domain, remainder taken from reference TRBV16 and TRBJ2-7, is GEEVAQTPKHLVRGEGQKAKLYCAPIKGHSYVFWYQQVLKNEFKFLISFQNENVFDETGMPKERFSAKCLPNSPCSLEIQATKLEDSAVYFCASSQSAGTGRDEQYFGPGTRLTVT.

Only one count was recorded for this clonotype. The chain joins TRBV12-3 or TRBV12-4 to TRBJ2-7; 8 nucleotides match TRBD2. With V trimmed by 10 bases and J by 9 bases, 14 bases remained unmatched. This CDR3 spans 13 amino acids. The CDR3 DNA follows: TGTGCCATCCGATCTTTGGCGGGAGGCGGGCAGTACTTC. It is translated as CAIRSLAGGGQYF.

This clonotype came up a few times. A read error is possible here, since a much larger clone lies one base away. The chain couples TRBV12-3 or TRBV12-4 to TRBJ2-7, with 11 bases identical to TRBD2. V lost 6 bases and J lost 7; bases outside the gene matches: 14. This CDR3 is 16 amino acids long. DNA of the CDR3: TGTGCCAGCAGCCCCGGGACTAGCGGTACCTACAATGAGCAGTACTTC. Amino acid sequence: CASSPGTSGTYNEQYF.

In the case of this clonotype: One end of the junction does not line up with germline, which may come from a read error. This sequence joins TRBV5-1 and TRBJ2-1; 12 nucleotides align to TRBD2. CDR3 length: 19 residues. From germline, CDR1 is SGHRS and CDR2 YFSETQ. Written as DNA, the CDR3 is TGCGCCAGCAGCCCGGTGGGACTAGCGGGTGCGAGCTCCTACAATGGGCAGTTCTTC. As protein: CASSPVGLAGASSYNGQFF.

V is TRBV6-6 and J is TRBJ2-5; no firm D call. V gave up 7 bases and J gave up 4 bases, with 16 bases separating them. Germline-derived CDR1 and CDR2 are MNHNY and SVGAGI (reference sequence). The CDR3 has 14 residues. The DNA for the CDR3 is TGTGCCAGCACCCGACCCCTGAAGGGAGAGACCCAGTACTTC. It specifies CASTRPLKGETQYF.

This chain connects TRBV12-3 or TRBV12-4 to TRBJ2-6, with TRBD2 identical over 7 bases. This CDR3 spans 17 amino acids. With V trimmed by 7 bases and J by 0 bases, 9 bases remained unmatched. CDR3 sequence reads: CASTGGWVSSGANVLTF. The DNA for the CDR3 is TGTGCCAGCACGGGAGGTTGGGTAAGCTCTGGGGCCAACGTCCTGACTTTC.

This clonotype was observed many times. The gene calls are TRBV5-8 and TRBJ1-5, with unresolved D. Germline CDR1 reads SGHTS; CDR2 reads YDEGEE. The CDR3 contains 17 residues. Trimming took off 0 bases at V and 0 bases at J, with 13 bases between the two ends. CDR3 nucleotides: TGTGCCAGCAGCTTGGGCAGTTATACCTATAGCAATCAGCCCCAGCATTTT. It codes for CASSLGSYTYSNQPQHF.

This clonotype was seen ten or more times. The chain is built from TRBV7-9 and TRBJ2-3; a possible D gene is TRBD2 (5 bases). Germline-derived CDR1 and CDR2 are SEHNR and FQNEAQ (reference sequence). With 6 bases removed from V and 4 bases from J, the gap between germline ends came to 20 bases. The CDR3 loop spans 16 amino acids. CDR3: CASRRGNREASDTQYF. CDR3 coding DNA: TGTGCCAGCAGGAGAGGGAACAGAGAAGCATCAGATACGCAGTATTTT.

This clonotype has a count of ten or more. The chain has TRBV18 and TRBJ2-5, with D possibly TRBD2 on 5 matching bases. The V end was cut by 3 bases, the J end by 1 base, with 9 bases between. CDR1 and CDR2 (germline): KGHSH, LQKENI. This CDR3 is 14 amino acids long. DNA of the CDR3: TGTGCCAGCTCACCCTCGACTACCCAAGAGACCCAGTACTTC. This encodes CASSPSTTQETQYF. The full variable domain, its missing parts supplied by reference TRBV18 and TRBJ2-5, is NAGVMQNPRHLVRRRGQEARLRCSPMKGHSHVYWYRQLPEEGLKFMVYLQKENIIDESGMPKERFSAEFPKEGPSILRIQQVVRGDSAAYFCASSPSTTQETQYFGPGTRLLVL.

This clonotype occurred a few times. The genes are TRBV20-1 and TRBJ1-1, with D possibly TRBD1 on 5 matching bases. The V end lost 0 bases, the J end lost 0 bases, and 14 bases lay between the germline ends. CDR3 length equals 16 residues. Per the germline V gene, CDR1 is DFQATT and CDR2 is SNEGSKA (reference sequence). CDR3 nucleotides: TGCAGTGCTAGAGATAAGGGGTTGGGGATGAACACTGAAGCTTTCTTT. Its protein is CSARDKGLGMNTEAFF.

This clonotype was found many times. The genes are TRBV6-4 and TRBJ2-2; TRBD1 might be the D (5 bases). This CDR3 region has 14 residues. The germline V and J ends were trimmed by 6 bases and 4 bases, with 12 bases remaining between them. Germline V CDR1 and CDR2: MRHNA, SNTAGT. CDR3 loop: CASSEQVGTGELFF. In DNA, the CDR3 is TGTGCCAGCAGCGAACAGGTTGGCACCGGGGAGCTGTTTTTT.

This clonotype has at least ten counts. The V and J genes are TRBV11-2 and TRBJ2-5; weak D call: TRBD2 (5 bases). Germline V CDR1 and CDR2: SGHAT, FQNNGV. The CDR3 loop spans 15 amino acids. Trimming removed 0 bases at V and 5 bases at J, with 13 bases between. CDR3 DNA sequence: TGTGCCAGCAGCTTAGAAAGGAGGACCCACGAGACCCAGTACTTC. It translates to CASSLERRTHETQYF.

This clonotype was observed at least ten times. CDR3 residues: CASSPSGIPNEQYF. CDR3 DNA: TGCGCCAGCAGCCCAAGCGGGATCCCCAACGAGCAGTACTTC. The gene calls are TRBV5-1 and TRBJ2-7; 7 positions agree with TRBD2. The CDR3 has 14 amino acids. Germline V gene sequence: CDR1 SGHRS, CDR2 YFSETQ. Trimming took 4 bases from V and 5 from J; bases not matched to a gene: 9.

This clonotype was found a few times. With a much larger clone just one base away, this may be a read error. V gene TRBV20-1 combines with J gene TRBJ2-1, with TRBD1 as a possible D gene (5 bases). From germline, CDR1 is DFQATT and CDR2 SNEGSKA (reference sequence). Trimming removed 0 bases from V and 5 bases from J, with 11 bases in between. This CDR3 spans 14 amino acids. The CDR3 coding sequence is TGCAGTGCTAGAGAGGTGGGGCTCCACAATGAGCAGTTCTTC. This sequence encodes CSAREVGLHNEQFF.

This clonotype appeared many times. This chain connects TRBV4-3 to TRBJ1-4, with 7 bases identical to TRBD1. Germline V gene data show CDR1 as LGHNA and CDR2 as YSLEER. Germline trimming cut 3 bases from V and 7 bases from J; bases unmatched to any gene: 8. The CDR3 runs to 15 residues. Here the CDR3 reads CASSQTSGGREKLFF. CDR3 in DNA: TGCGCCAGCAGCCAGACTTCAGGGGGGCGTGAAAAACTGTTTTTT.

This clonotype was observed at least ten times. V usage is TRBV11-3 and J usage is TRBJ1-2; D remains ambiguous. Germline-derived CDR1 and CDR2 are SGHNT and YENEEA. V gave up 5 bases and J gave up 8 bases, with 12 bases separating them. The length of the CDR3 is 12 residues. Here the CDR3 DNA reads TGTGCCAGCAGCCTCCAGACGACGGGCTACACCTTC. Protein product: CASSLQTTGYTF.